Listed below are T cell receptor beta chains from one sample, sequenced in a study of blood T cell repertoires in COVID-19. Produced via immunoSEQ multiplex PCR; TCRdb's table is partial and in-frame only. The repertoire holds around 120,000 clones, with about nine tenths as singletons. Sequencing input: peripheral blood. These TCRs come from a human donor in a cohort sampled during active COVID-19. The conserved cysteine and the conserved F or W are not part of the CDR3 here. D genes are given only for firm matches. Only some rows state a clone size, as once, few, many or a class for expanded clones.

D gene: -
clone size: -
V gene: TRBV6-5
J gene: TRBJ1-2
CDR3 protein: ASIGRSSYGYT

D gene: TRBD2
clone size: -
V gene: TRBV11-2
J gene: TRBJ2-3
CDR3 protein: ASSFRLAGGPRDTQY

D gene: -
clone size: -
V gene: TRBV4-1
J gene: TRBJ1-5
CDR3 protein: ASSQLGGGNQPQH

D gene: -
clone size: -
V gene: TRBV4-1
J gene: TRBJ2-7
CDR3 protein: ASSQDGQLGGYEQY

D gene: -
clone size: few
V gene: TRBV19
J gene: TRBJ1-1
CDR3 protein: ASSTTANTEAF

D gene: -
clone size: -
V gene: TRBV6-4
J gene: TRBJ1-6
CDR3 protein: ASSDFGGAAPLH

D gene: -
clone size: -
V gene: TRBV30
J gene: TRBJ1-1
CDR3 protein: AWNGGEDTEAF

D gene: TRBD1
clone size: -
V gene: TRBV10-1
J gene: TRBJ2-7
CDR3 protein: ASSGYGQGAWEQY

D gene: -
clone size: once
V gene: TRBV11-2
J gene: TRBJ1-5
CDR3 protein: ASSSNARDQPQH

D gene: -
clone size: -
V gene: TRBV5-6
J gene: TRBJ1-2
CDR3 protein: ASSLGVRSYT

D gene: -
clone size: -
V gene: TRBV3-1/TRBV3-2
J gene: TRBJ1-1
CDR3 protein: ASSQDAGAF

D gene: -
clone size: once
V gene: TRBV7-2
J gene: TRBJ2-2
CDR3 protein: ASSLGSTTGELF

D gene: -
clone size: -
V gene: TRBV5-8
J gene: TRBJ2-3
CDR3 protein: ASSLTPRGGDTQY

D gene: TRBD2
clone size: -
V gene: TRBV24-1
J gene: TRBJ2-2
CDR3 protein: ATSDNRGPSGRAVLNTGELF

D gene: -
clone size: once
V gene: TRBV13
J gene: TRBJ2-2
CDR3 protein: ASSFLNTGELF

D gene: TRBD2
clone size: -
V gene: TRBV7-2
J gene: TRBJ2-7
CDR3 protein: ASSRTSGSYEQY

D gene: -
clone size: -
V gene: TRBV9
J gene: TRBJ1-1
CDR3 protein: ASSVEGARPEAF

D gene: -
clone size: -
V gene: TRBV27
J gene: TRBJ1-5
CDR3 protein: ASSSLGPRNQPQH

D gene: TRBD1
clone size: -
V gene: TRBV28
J gene: TRBJ2-4
CDR3 protein: ASSGQGAAKNIQY

D gene: -
clone size: -
V gene: TRBV24-1
J gene: TRBJ1-6
CDR3 protein: ATSDGQSSYNSPLH

D gene: TRBD2
clone size: -
V gene: TRBV6-5
J gene: TRBJ2-4
CDR3 protein: ASNPAGAAKNIQY

D gene: TRBD1
clone size: -
V gene: TRBV9
J gene: TRBJ2-7
CDR3 protein: ASSVGDSSHEQY

D gene: TRBD2
clone size: -
V gene: TRBV5-6
J gene: TRBJ2-3
CDR3 protein: ASSLTSGGVADTQY

D gene: -
clone size: -
V gene: TRBV6-4
J gene: TRBJ2-3
CDR3 protein: ASSERLAGTDTQY

D gene: TRBD1
clone size: -
V gene: TRBV24-1
J gene: TRBJ2-2
CDR3 protein: ATSDLGQGYTGELF

D gene: TRBD1
clone size: -
V gene: TRBV6-5
J gene: TRBJ1-3
CDR3 protein: ASNRGSGNTIY

D gene: -
clone size: -
V gene: TRBV19
J gene: TRBJ2-7
CDR3 protein: ASSRRGTRQY

D gene: -
clone size: once
V gene: TRBV12-3/TRBV12-4
J gene: TRBJ1-2
CDR3 protein: ASSGTYGYT